Below, 8 T cell receptor beta chains from the same sample are listed, as sequenced in a study of T cells in women clearing cervical HPV infection. Measured with immunoSEQ multiplex PCR; TCRdb has only the in-frame clones, and not every one. Recorded for this sample: around 28,000 clones. The material sequenced was blood buffy coat. The receptors originated from a woman between 18 and 75 years old with a cervical HPV16 infection that either progressed to CIN3+ or cleared (not recorded which).

Remarks on this clone: The sequenced fragment ends 3 residues before the CDR3 boundary, so the rest is inferred from the germline J gene. The chain is built from TRBV24-1 and TRBJ2-5, with 12 bases matching TRBD1. This CDR3 contains 17 residues. V dropped 3 bases and J dropped 4; count of bases not matched to a gene: 8. Germline CDR1 is KGHDR and CDR2 is SFDVKD. CDR3 DNA (partial): TGTGCCACCAGTGATCGGGACAGGGGGCGGTCTGGAGAGACC. It is translated as CATSDRDRGRSGET. The whole CDR3 protein reads CATSDRDRGRSGETQYF.

Comments on this clone: The read ends 3 residues shy of where the CDR3 ends; the end is completed using the germline J gene. The V call is TRBV19, the J call TRBJ2-4; possibly TRBD1 for D (6 bases). The CDR3 has 13 residues. Germline V gene data show CDR1 as LNHDA and CDR2 as SQIVND (reference sequence). CDR3 bases read: TGTGCCAGTACCAGGACAGCTAACTATGGT. The encoded protein is CASTRTANYG. The complete CDR3 sequence is CASTRTANYGQYF.

About this clone itself: One junction end disagrees with the germline gene, perhaps due to a read error. The CDR3 end lies 3 residues beyond the end of the read and is filled in from the germline J gene. The chain recombines TRBV4-2 with TRBJ2-5; 8 bases align to TRBD1. The CDR3 contains 15 residues. In germline, CDR1 is LGHNA, CDR2 YNFKEQ. The CDR3 loop is CASSQDQGAGETQYF. CDR3 bases read: TGCGCCAGCAGCCAAGATCAGGGGGCAGGAGAGACC.

Details on this clone: The read ends 3 residues early relative to the CDR3; the germline J gene fills the gap. The V and J genes are TRBV2 and TRBJ1-2; 7 positions match TRBD1. CDR1 SNHLY and CDR2 FYNNEI come from the germline V gene. The CDR3 length is 14 residues. V lost 4 bases, J lost 1 base, and 3 bases stayed unmatched. CDR3 DNA (partial): TGTGCCAGCAGTGGACAGGGCGTTAACTATGGC. This translates into CASSGQGVNYG. The whole CDR3 reads CASSGQGVNYGYTF.

The sequenced part of the CDR3 DNA is TGTGCCAGTAGTATAGGGCGGGACAACTCCTACGAG. Translating it yields CASSIGRDNSYE. The full CDR3 reads CASSIGRDNSYEQYF. The chain has TRBV19 and TRBJ2-7, with D perhaps assigned TRBD1 or TRBD2 (6 bases each). The read gets to within 3 residues of the CDR3 end, and the germline J gene fills in the rest. Germline assignment: CDR1 LNHDA and CDR2 SQIVND (reference sequence). V lost 1 base, J lost 0 bases, and 10 bases lay in between. This CDR3 is 15 amino acids long.

Concerning this clone itself: Sequencing ends 3 residues short of the CDR3 end; the germline J gene provides the rest. The identical CDR3 is also encoded by other nucleotide sequences in the sample. This chain uses TRBV7-3 with TRBJ1-1; D ambiguous. The CDR3 is 14 residues long. V was trimmed by 2 bases and J by 0 bases, leaving 7 bases between them. Germline CDR1 is SGHTA and CDR2 is FQGTGA. The covered CDR3 bases are TGTGCCAGCAGCTTAGAAGGTATGAACACTGAA. The encoded protein is CASSLEGMNTE. The full-length CDR3 reads as CASSLEGMNTEAFF.

Measured by frequency, this clone is medium-sized. The sequence runs out 3 residues before the end of the CDR3; the remainder is reconstructed from the germline J gene. The chain uses TRBV2 and TRBJ1-5, with D possibly TRBD1 on 5 matching bases. Per the germline V gene, CDR1 is SNHLY and CDR2 is FYNNEI. The length of the CDR3 is 16 residues. Trimming removed 5 bases at V and 6 bases at J, with 20 bases between. CDR3 region: CASSKSQGSHGQPQHF. CDR3 DNA, as far as it was read: TGTGCCAGCAGTAAAAGCCAGGGAAGTCATGGTCAGCCC.

Points on this clone: The observed sequence ends 3 residues before the CDR3 terminus, with the missing tail filled in from the germline J gene. The genes are TRBV4-2 and TRBJ2-3; D gene uncertain. V was shortened by 2 bases and J by 5 bases, with 8 bases between the two germline ends. Germline CDR1 is LGHNA and CDR2 is YNFKEQ. This CDR3 region has 13 residues. CDR3 DNA (partial): TGTGCCAGCAGCCAATATGAGGTAGATACG. The encoded protein is CASSQYEVDT. Given in full, the CDR3 is CASSQYEVDTQYF.